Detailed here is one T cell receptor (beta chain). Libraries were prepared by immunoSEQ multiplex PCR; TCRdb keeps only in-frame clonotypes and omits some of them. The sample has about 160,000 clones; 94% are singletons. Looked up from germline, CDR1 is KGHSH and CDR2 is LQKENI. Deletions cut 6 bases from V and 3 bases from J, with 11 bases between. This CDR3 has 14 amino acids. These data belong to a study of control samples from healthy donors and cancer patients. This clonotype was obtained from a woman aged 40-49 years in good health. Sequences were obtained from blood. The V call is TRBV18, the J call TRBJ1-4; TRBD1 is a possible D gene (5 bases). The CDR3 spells CASSRGAANEKLFF. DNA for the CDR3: TGTGCCAGCTCGAGAGGGGCAGCTAATGAAAAACTGTTTTTT.